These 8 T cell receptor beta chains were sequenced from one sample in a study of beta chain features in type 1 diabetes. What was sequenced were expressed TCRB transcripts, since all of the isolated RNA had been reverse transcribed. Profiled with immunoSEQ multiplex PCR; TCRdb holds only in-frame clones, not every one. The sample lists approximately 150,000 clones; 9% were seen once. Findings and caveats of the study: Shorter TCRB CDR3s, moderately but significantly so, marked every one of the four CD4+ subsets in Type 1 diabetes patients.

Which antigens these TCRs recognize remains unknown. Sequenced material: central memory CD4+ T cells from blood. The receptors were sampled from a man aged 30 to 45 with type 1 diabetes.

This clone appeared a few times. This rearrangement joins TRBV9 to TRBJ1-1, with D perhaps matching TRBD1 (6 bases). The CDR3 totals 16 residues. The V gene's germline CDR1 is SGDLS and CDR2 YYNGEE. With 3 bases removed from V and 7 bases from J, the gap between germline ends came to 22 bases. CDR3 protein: CASSARGAAGTGEAFF. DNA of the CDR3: TGTGCCAGCAGCGCCCGGGGGGCGGCGGGGACGGGTGAAGCTTTCTTT.

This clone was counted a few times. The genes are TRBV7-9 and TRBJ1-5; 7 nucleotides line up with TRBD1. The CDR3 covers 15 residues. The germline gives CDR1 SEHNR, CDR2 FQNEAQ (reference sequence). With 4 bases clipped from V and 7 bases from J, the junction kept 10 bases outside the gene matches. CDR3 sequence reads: CASSSGRRGQQPQHF. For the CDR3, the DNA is TGTGCCAGCAGCTCCGGACGGAGGGGGCAGCAGCCCCAGCATTTT.

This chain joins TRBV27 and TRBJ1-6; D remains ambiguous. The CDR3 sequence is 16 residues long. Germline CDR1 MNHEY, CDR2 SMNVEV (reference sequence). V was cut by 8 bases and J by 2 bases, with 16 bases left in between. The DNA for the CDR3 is TGTGCCAGCGGGTTGCGGGTGTGGACCTATAATTCACCCCTCCACTTT. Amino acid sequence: CASGLRVWTYNSPLHF.

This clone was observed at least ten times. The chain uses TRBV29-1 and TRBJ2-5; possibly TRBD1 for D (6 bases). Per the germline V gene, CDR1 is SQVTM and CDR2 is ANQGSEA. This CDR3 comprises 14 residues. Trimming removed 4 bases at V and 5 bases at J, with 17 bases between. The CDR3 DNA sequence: TGCAGCGTTGCTGACAGGACGCAGTCCGAGACCCAGTACTTC. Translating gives CSVADRTQSETQYF.

CDR3 amino acids: CASSPPGGGNTIYF. The CDR3 bases are TGCGCCAGCAGCCCACCGGGGGGCGGAAACACCATATATTTT. The chain links TRBV5-1 to TRBJ1-3; maybe TRBD1 (6 bases). Per germline, CDR1 SGHRS and CDR2 YFSETQ. The CDR3 has 14 amino acids. Trimming took off 4 bases at V and 4 bases at J, with 12 bases between the two ends. The full variable domain, in which reference TRBV5-1 and TRBJ1-3 provide the parts outside the CDR3, is KAGVTQTPRYLIKTRGQQVTLSCSPISGHRSVSWYQQTPGQGLQFLFEYFSETQRNKGNFPGRFSGRQFSNSRSEMNVSTLELGDSALYLCASSPPGGGNTIYFGEGSWLTVV.

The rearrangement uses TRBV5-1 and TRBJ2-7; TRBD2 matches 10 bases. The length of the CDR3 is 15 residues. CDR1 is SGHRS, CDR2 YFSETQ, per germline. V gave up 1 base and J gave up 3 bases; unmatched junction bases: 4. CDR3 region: CASSLSGGALYEQYF. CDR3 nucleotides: TGCGCCAGCAGCTTGAGCGGGGGGGCTCTCTACGAGCAGTACTTC.

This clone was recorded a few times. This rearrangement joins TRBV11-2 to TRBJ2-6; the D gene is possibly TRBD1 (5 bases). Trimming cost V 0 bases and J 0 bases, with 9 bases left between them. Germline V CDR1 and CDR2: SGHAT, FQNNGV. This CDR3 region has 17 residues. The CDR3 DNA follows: TGTGCCAGCAGCTTAGAGGGGCAGCCCTCTGGGGCCAACGTCCTGACTTTC. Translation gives CASSLEGQPSGANVLTF.

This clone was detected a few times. The CDR3 sequence is CASNPGATGASDTQYF. The DNA for the CDR3 is TGCGCCAGCAACCCAGGGGCGACAGGGGCATCAGATACGCAGTATTTT. The chain couples TRBV5-1 to TRBJ2-3; 8 bases are shared with TRBD1. V lost 6 bases, J lost 4 bases, and 13 bases stayed unmatched. The CDR3 loop spans 16 amino acids. Germline CDR1 is SGHRS and CDR2 is YFSETQ.